This T cell receptor beta chain derives from a study of shared clonotypes between healthy human individuals. Turning to the study itself: Two women and a few men aged 18 to 49 served as donors.

At the deep level, the assay was run. Sequencing was performed with immunoSEQ multiplex PCR; in TCRdb, only in-frame clones are kept and a portion is missing. This table holds more than 2,000,000 clones, roughly nine tenths found once. Note on this clone: Other DNA sequences in the same sample also yield this CDR3.

V lost 1 base and J lost 3, with 8 bases in between. This CDR3 has 14 residues. Germline CDR1 and CDR2: MNHNS and SASEGT. Into CD45RA+ naive and CD45RA-negative memory subsets, the CD4+ cells were split. Sequences were obtained from naive CD4+ T cells sorted from blood. As to subset: CD45RA+ positively selected. The V and J genes are TRBV6-1 and TRBJ2-3, with D perhaps being TRBD1 or TRBD2 (6 bases each). The TCR was taken from a man between 18 and 35 years old in good health. The CDR3 reads CASSEGGGTDTQYF. The DNA for the CDR3 is TGTGCCAGCAGTGAAGGAGGGGGGACAGATACGCAGTATTTT.